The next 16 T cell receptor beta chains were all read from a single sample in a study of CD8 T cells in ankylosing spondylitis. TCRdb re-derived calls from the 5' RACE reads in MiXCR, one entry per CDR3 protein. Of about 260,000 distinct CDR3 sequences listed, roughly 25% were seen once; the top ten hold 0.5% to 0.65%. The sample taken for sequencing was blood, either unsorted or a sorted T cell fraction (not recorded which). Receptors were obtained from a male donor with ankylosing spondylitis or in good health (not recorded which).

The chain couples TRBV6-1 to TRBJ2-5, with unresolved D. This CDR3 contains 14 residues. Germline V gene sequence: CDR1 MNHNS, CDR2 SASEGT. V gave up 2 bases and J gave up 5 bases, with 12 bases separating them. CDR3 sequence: CASSEFRYGETQYF. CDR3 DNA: TGTGCCAGCAGTGAATTTCGCTACGGGGAGACCCAGTACTTC.

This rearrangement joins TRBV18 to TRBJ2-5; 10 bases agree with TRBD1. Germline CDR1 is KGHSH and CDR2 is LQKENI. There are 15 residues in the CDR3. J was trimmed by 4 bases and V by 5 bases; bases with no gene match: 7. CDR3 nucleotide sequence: TGTGCCAGCTCATCAAGGACAGGGGGAACAGAGACCCAGTACTTC. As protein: CASSSRTGGTETQYF.

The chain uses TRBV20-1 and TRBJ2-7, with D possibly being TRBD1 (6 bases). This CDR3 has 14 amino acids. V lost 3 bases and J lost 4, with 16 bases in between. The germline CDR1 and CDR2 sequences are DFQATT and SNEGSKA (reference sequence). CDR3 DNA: TGCAGTGCTAGCGGGCAGGGGAAAAGGTACGAGCAGTACTTC. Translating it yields CSASGQGKRYEQYF.

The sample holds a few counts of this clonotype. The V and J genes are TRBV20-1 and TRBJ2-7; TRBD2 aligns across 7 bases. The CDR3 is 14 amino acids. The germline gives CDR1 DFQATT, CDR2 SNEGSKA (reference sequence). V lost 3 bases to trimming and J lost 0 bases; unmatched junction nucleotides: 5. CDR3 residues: CSARSGALSYEQYF. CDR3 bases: TGCAGTGCTAGGAGCGGGGCGCTCTCCTACGAGCAGTACTTC.

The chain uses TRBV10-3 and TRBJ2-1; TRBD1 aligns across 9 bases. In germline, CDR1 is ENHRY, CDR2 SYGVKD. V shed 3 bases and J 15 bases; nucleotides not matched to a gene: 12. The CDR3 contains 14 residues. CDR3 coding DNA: TGTGCCATCAGTGAACTCCCGGGACAGGGTTGGGCGTTCTTC. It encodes CAISELPGQGWAFF.

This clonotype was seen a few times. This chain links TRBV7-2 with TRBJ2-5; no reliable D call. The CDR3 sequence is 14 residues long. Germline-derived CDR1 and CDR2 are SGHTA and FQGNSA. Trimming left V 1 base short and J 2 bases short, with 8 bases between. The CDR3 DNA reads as TGTGCCAGCAGCTTAGGGATTTTACAAGAGACCCAGTACTTC. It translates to CASSLGILQETQYF.

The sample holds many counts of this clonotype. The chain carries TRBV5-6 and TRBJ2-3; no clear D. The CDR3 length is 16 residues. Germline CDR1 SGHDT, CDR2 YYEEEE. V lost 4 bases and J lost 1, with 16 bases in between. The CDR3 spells CASSPSSGVRTDTQYF. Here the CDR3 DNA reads TGTGCCAGCAGCCCGTCGAGTGGAGTGCGCACAGATACGCAGTATTTT.

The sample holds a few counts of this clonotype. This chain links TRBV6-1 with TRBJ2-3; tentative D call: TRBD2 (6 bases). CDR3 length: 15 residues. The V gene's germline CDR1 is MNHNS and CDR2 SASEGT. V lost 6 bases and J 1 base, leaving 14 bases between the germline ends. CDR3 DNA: TGTGCCAGCAGAAGGAGGTGGGGGGGCACAGATACGCAGTATTTT. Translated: CASRRRWGGTDTQYF.

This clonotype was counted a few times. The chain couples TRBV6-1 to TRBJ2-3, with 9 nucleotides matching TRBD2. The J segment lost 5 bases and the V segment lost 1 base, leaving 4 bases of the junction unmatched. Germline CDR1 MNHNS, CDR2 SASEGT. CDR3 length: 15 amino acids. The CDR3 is CASSEVRGGRDTQYF. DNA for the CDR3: TGTGCCAGCAGTGAAGTGCGGGGGGGCCGAGATACGCAGTATTTT.

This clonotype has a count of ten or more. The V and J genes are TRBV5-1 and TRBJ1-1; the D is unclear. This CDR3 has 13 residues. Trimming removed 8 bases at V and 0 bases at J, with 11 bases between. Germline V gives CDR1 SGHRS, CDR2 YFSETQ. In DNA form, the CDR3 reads TGCGCCAGTTACCCTACCATGAACACTGAAGCTTTCTTT. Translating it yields CASYPTMNTEAFF.

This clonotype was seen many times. Written as DNA, the CDR3 is TGTGCCAGCACCGTGTTAACACCCACCGGGGAGCTGTTTTTT. This encodes CASTVLTPTGELFF. The V gene is TRBV12-3 or TRBV12-4, the J gene TRBJ2-2; D is unresolved. Trimming shortened V by 7 bases and J by 4 bases, and 13 bases separated the two germline ends. CDR3 length: 14 residues.

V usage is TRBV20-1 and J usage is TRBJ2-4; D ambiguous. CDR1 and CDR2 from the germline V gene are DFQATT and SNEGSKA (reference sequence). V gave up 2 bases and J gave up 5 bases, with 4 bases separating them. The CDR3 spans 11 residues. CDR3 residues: CSARRENIQYF. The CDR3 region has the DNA TGCAGTGCTAGAAGAGAAAACATTCAGTACTTC.

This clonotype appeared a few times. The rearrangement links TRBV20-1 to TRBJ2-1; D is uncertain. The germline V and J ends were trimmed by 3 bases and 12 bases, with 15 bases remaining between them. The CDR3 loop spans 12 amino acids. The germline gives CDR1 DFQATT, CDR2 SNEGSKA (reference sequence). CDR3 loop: CSASLPPLGQFF. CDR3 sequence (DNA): TGCAGTGCTAGCCTCCCGCCCCTGGGGCAGTTCTTC.

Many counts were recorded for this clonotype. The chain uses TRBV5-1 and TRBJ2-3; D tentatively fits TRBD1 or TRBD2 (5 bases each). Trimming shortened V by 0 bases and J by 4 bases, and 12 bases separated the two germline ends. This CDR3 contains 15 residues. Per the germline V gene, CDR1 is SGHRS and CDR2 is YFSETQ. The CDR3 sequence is CASSLAPGTADTQYF. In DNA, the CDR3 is TGCGCCAGCAGCTTGGCCCCGGGGACGGCAGATACGCAGTATTTT.

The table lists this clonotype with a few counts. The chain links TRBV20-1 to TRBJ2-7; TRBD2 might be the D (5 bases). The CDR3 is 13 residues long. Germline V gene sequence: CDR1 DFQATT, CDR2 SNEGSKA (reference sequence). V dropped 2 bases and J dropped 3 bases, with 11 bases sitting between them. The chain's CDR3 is CSARSTGFYEQYF. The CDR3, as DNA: TGCAGTGCTAGATCTACGGGGTTCTACGAGCAGTACTTC.

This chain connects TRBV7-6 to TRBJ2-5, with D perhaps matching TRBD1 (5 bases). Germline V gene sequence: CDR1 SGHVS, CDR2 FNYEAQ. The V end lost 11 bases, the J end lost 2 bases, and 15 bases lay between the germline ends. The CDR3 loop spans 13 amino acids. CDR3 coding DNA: TGTGCCGGCTCTCATTACAGGCAAGAGACCCAGTACTTC. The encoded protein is CAGSHYRQETQYF.